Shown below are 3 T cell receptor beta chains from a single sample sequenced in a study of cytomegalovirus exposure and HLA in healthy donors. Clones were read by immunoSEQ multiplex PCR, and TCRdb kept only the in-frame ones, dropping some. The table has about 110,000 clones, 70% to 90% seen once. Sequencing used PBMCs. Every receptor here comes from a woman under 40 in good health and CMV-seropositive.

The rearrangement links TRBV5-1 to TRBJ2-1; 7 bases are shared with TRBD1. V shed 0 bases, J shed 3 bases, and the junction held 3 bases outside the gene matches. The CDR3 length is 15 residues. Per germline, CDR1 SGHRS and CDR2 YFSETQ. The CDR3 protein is CASSLGGGGYNEQFF. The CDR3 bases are TGCGCCAGCAGCTTGGGAGGGGGCGGCTACAATGAGCAGTTCTTC.

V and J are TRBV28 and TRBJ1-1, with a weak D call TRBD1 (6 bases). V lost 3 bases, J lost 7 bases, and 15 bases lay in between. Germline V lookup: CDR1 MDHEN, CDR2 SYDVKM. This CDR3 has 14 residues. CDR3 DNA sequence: TGTGCCAGCAGTTTGGGGGCGAGGGGTGATGAAGCTTTCTTT. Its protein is CASSLGARGDEAFF.

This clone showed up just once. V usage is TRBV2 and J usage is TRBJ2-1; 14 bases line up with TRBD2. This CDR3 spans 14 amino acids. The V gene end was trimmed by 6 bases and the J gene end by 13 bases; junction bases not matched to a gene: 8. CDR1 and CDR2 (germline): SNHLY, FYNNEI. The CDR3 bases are TGTGCCAGCAGCTTATCCGGGACTAGCGGGAGCCAGTTCTTC. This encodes CASSLSGTSGSQFF. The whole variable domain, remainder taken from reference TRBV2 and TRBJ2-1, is EPEVTQTPSHQVTQMGQEVILRCVPISNHLYFYWYRQILGQKVEFLVSFYNNEISEKSEIFDDQFSVERPDGSNFTLKIRSTKLEDSAMYFCASSLSGTSGSQFFGPGTRLTVL.